This paragraph reports one T cell receptor beta chain. The data stem from a study of blood T cell repertoires in COVID-19. Across the study: Sites in the United States, Italy and Spain provided acute and convalescent COVID-19 samples. PBMCs, B-cell-depleted T cells, or T cells were the source of the cDNA or gDNA that made up the material.

Per the original methods: By means of reference gene primer amplification, nucleated cell counts were estimated. TCRdb's copy holds only in-frame clones and misses some; the assay was immunoSEQ multiplex PCR. That table is the source of V, J and clone size, and D and trimming were worked out from the DNA. The data show 200,000 to 300,000 clones, with around 89% seen just once and approximately 3.8% held by the top ten. Germline lookup yields CDR1 SGHNT and CDR2 YYREEE (reference sequence). V was clipped by 4 bases and J by 6 bases; unmatched bases: 7. The CDR3 is 15 amino acids. This TCR came from a man aged 55 to 69 who had recovered from COVID-19. Sequenced input: peripheral blood. The chain recombines TRBV5-4 with TRBJ1-6; 7 nucleotides align to TRBD1. CDR3: CASSASTGINSPLHF. CDR3 sequence (DNA): TGTGCCAGCAGCGCCTCGACAGGGATTAATTCACCCCTCCACTTT.